A selection of T cell receptor beta chains follows, all from one sample in a study of T cell changes during pregnancy in multiple sclerosis. Some clones are missing from TCRdb's copy, which holds only in-frame ones; the method was immunoSEQ multiplex PCR. The table lists approximately 50,000 clones, roughly 91% of them singletons, with 0.55% to 0.65% in the top ten. This material consisted of CD4+ T cells from peripheral blood mononuclear cells, taken after pregnancy. All receptors come from a female donor in good health, enrolled as a control in a pregnancy study. The CDR3 runs from the conserved cysteine through the conserved F or W.

>TRBV7-3|TRBJ2-7
CASSPGTLTYEQYF
>TRBV7-7|TRBJ2-1
CASSFGTSSREQFF
>TRBV9|TRBJ2-4
CASSGHAGKNIQYF
>TRBV18|TRBJ2-2
CASSPLLAGGTSTGELFF
>TRBV19|TRBJ2-3
CASRDFTDTQYF
>TRBV19|TRBJ1-6
CASTRTANSPLHF
>TRBV25-1|TRBJ2-3
CASSLTGVDTQYF
>TRBV18|TRBJ2-4
CASSPFSGIGRSKNIQYF
>TRBV5-1|TRBJ1-3
CASSGTLIASGNTIYF
>TRBV11-3|TRBJ2-2
CASSLEGSRNTGELFF
>TRBV4-2|TRBJ2-7
CASSPYLAGSSYEQYF
>TRBV11-3|TRBJ2-7
CASSAGTGYYEQYF
>TRBV14|TRBJ1-5
CASSRGNQPQHF
>TRBV7-9|TRBJ2-1
CASTGMGTAAGTPHNEQFF
>TRBV4-1|TRBJ1-2
CASSQWDRGGGYTF
>TRBV6-5|TRBJ1-2
CASSGQGASYGYTF
>TRBV11-1|TRBJ2-2
CASSFRGASGELFF
>TRBV30|TRBJ2-7
CALAGTSVHF
>TRBV7-3|TRBJ2-5
CASSPAGGQETQYF
>TRBV9|TRBJ1-6
CASSVQGTDNSPLHF
>TRBV5-1|TRBJ2-7
CASSLETGDSYEQYF
>TRBV5-5|TRBJ2-5
CASSLYPEETQYF
>TRBV15|TRBJ2-7
CATSRGRLLSSYEQYF
>TRBV5-1|TRBJ2-7
CASSLSQGKNEQYF
>TRBV5-4|TRBJ1-2
CASSLERGSGYTF
>TRBV11-2|TRBJ2-3
CASSSPGDTQYF